Listed below are T cell receptor beta chains from one sample, sequenced in a study of T cell responses to AZD1222 COVID-19 vaccine. Profiled with immunoSEQ multiplex PCR; TCRdb holds only in-frame clones, not every one. The sample shows fewer than 120,000 clones, 70% to 90% of them seen only once. This sample comprised peripheral blood, obtained 28 days after the second AZD1222 dose. The source is an adult who received the AZD1222 COVID-19 vaccine. CDR3s include the opening cysteine and the closing phenylalanine or tryptophan. The D gene is left open where the match is weak. The size of a clone is reported for some rows only, either as once, few or many, or as a class for expanded clones.

>NA|TRBV15|TRBJ1-2|NA
CATSRDIGGTNPSNYGYTF
TGTGCCACCAGCAGAGATATTGGGGGGACTAACCCCTCTAACTATGGCTACACCTTC
>NA|TRBV12-3/TRBV12-4|TRBJ1-1|NA
CASRVWRNTEAFF
TGTGCCTCTAGGGTGTGGCGGAACACTGAAGCTTTCTTT
>NA|TRBV6-5|TRBJ1-3|NA
CASSYSRQTGNTIYF
TGTGCCAGCAGTTACTCGCGGCAAACTGGAAACACCATATATTTT
>TRBD2|TRBV7-9|TRBJ2-7|NA
CASSQRAGALYEQYF
TGTGCCAGCAGCCAGCGAGCGGGAGCCCTCTACGAGCAGTACTTC
>NA|TRBV24-1|TRBJ2-7|once
CATSDGYEQYF
TGTGCCACCAGTGATGGCTACGAGCAGTACTTC
>TRBD1|TRBV19|TRBJ1-1|NA
CASSMGQGAATEAFF
TGTGCCAGTAGTATGGGACAGGGGGCCGCCACTGAAGCTTTCTTT
>NA|TRBV25-1|TRBJ2-7|once
CASSKSEYEQYF
TGTGCCAGCAGTAAGTCCGAATACGAGCAGTACTTC
>NA|TRBV7-9|TRBJ2-3|few
CASSLRRSSTDTQYF
TGTGCCAGCAGCTTACGGAGGTCTAGCACAGATACGCAGTATTTT
>NA|TRBV19|TRBJ1-1|once
CASSISAVHEAFF
TGTGCCAGTAGTATATCCGCAGTTCATGAAGCTTTCTTT
>TRBD1|TRBV28|TRBJ1-5|NA
CASSSGGAVQPQHF
TGTGCCAGCAGTTCAGGGGGCGCGGTTCAGCCCCAGCATTTT
>TRBD2|TRBV5-4|TRBJ2-7|NA
CASSPREGRSEQYF
TGTGCCAGCAGCCCAAGGGAGGGCCGATCCGAGCAGTACTTC
>TRBD2|TRBV6-5|TRBJ2-2|once
CASSSGLGAGELFF
TGTGCCAGCAGTTCGGGACTAGGGGCCGGGGAGCTGTTTTTT
>NA|TRBV11-2|TRBJ2-1|NA
CASSPGEVFPRSQFF
TGTGCCAGCAGCCCGGGGGAGGTCTTCCCCCGTAGTCAGTTCTTC
>NA|TRBV5-8|TRBJ1-2|NA
CASSLTDSFPYGYTF
TGTGCCAGCAGCCTTACGGACAGCTTTCCTTATGGCTACACCTTC
>NA|TRBV6-5|TRBJ1-5|NA
CASSYTPKEPQHF
TGTGCCAGCAGTTACACCCCGAAGGAGCCCCAGCATTTT
>NA|TRBV28|TRBJ1-6|few
CASGQSSYNSPLHF
TGTGCCAGCGGACAGAGCTCCTATAATTCACCCCTCCACTTT
>NA|TRBV12-5|TRBJ1-5|NA
CASGSGWGPQHF
TGTGCTAGTGGTTCCGGTTGGGGTCCCCAGCATTTT
>NA|TRBV6-5|TRBJ1-3|NA
CASSYSRGTMGNTIYF
TGTGCCAGCAGTTACTCGAGGGGAACTATGGGAAACACCATATATTTT
>TRBD1|TRBV24-1|TRBJ2-7|few
CATRGQGYEQYF
TGTGCCACCAGAGGACAGGGCTACGAGCAGTACTTC
>NA|TRBV20-1|TRBJ2-7|NA
CSARGDGEQYF
TGCAGTGCTAGAGGTGACGGCGAGCAGTACTTC
>NA|TRBV27|TRBJ2-5|NA
CASSQGLVMRETQYF
TGTGCCAGCAGCCAGGGGCTAGTCATGAGAGAGACCCAGTACTTC
>NA|TRBV4-1|TRBJ2-7|NA
CASSQEGISYEQYF
TGCGCCAGCAGCCAAGAGGGCATCTCCTACGAGCAGTACTTC
>TRBD2|TRBV25-1|TRBJ2-7|once
CASSEFGSGRTYEQYF
TGTGCCAGCAGTGAATTTGGTAGCGGGCGGACCTACGAGCAGTACTTC
>NA|TRBV5-1|TRBJ1-2|NA
CASSPETANYGYTF
TGCGCCAGCAGCCCTGAGACAGCAAACTATGGCTACACCTTC
>NA|TRBV27|TRBJ1-1|NA
CASIGGRDTEAFF
TGTGCCAGCATTGGAGGGAGGGACACTGAAGCTTTCTTT
>TRBD1|TRBV7-3|TRBJ2-2|NA
CASSFAPGQGNTGELFF
TGTGCCAGCAGCTTCGCCCCGGGACAGGGGAACACCGGGGAGCTGTTTTTT
>TRBD1|TRBV3-1/TRBV3-2|TRBJ1-2|NA
CASSATGAYGYTF
TGTGCCAGCAGCGCAACAGGGGCTTATGGCTACACCTTC
>TRBD1|TRBV18|TRBJ2-2|NA
CASSPRAAGQGRTGELFF
TGTGCCAGCTCGCCCCGCGCCGCGGGACAGGGACGGACCGGGGAGCTGTTTTTT
>NA|TRBV18|TRBJ2-3|NA
CASSPRPGSTDTQYF
TGTGCCAGCTCACCACGTCCAGGGAGCACAGATACGCAGTATTTT
>NA|TRBV9|TRBJ2-1|NA
CASSPRTALLYNEQFF
TGTGCCAGCAGCCCACGGACAGCCCTCCTCTACAATGAGCAGTTCTTC
>NA|TRBV7-9|TRBJ2-1|NA
CASSPTRGSWNEQFF
TGTGCCAGCAGCCCCACGAGGGGATCGTGGAATGAGCAGTTCTTC
>NA|TRBV10-3|TRBJ1-1|NA
CAISPYGTVNTEAFF
TGTGCCATCAGCCCTTATGGGACGGTGAACACTGAAGCTTTCTTT
>TRBD1|TRBV2|TRBJ1-1|NA
CASSGQGGATEAFF
TGTGCCAGCAGTGGACAGGGCGGAGCCACTGAAGCTTTCTTT
>TRBD1|TRBV5-1|TRBJ1-4|NA
CASSPGTGSNEKLFF
TGCGCCAGCAGCCCCGGGACAGGGTCGAATGAAAAACTGTTTTTT
>NA|TRBV19|TRBJ1-4|NA
CASSLTGLGGEKLFF
TGTGCCAGTAGCCTAACAGGCCTGGGCGGTGAAAAACTGTTTTTT
>NA|TRBV3-1/TRBV3-2|TRBJ1-1|once
CASSAGSPGAFF
TGTGCCAGCAGCGCGGGGTCACCTGGCGCTTTCTTT
>NA|TRBV27|TRBJ2-1|NA
CASSPGLGSNEQFF
TGTGCCAGCAGCCCGGGACTCGGATCTAATGAGCAGTTCTTC
>NA|TRBV6-4|TRBJ1-1|NA
CASSDRKGEAFF
TGTGCCAGCAGTGACCGGAAGGGTGAAGCTTTCTTT
>NA|TRBV7-9|TRBJ1-2|NA
CASSDYGYTF
TGTGCCAGCTCGGACTATGGCTACACCTTC
>NA|TRBV7-2|TRBJ1-5|NA
CASSSIYSNQPQHF
TGTGCCAGCAGCTCTATCTATAGCAATCAGCCCCAGCATTTT
>NA|TRBV7-8|TRBJ1-2|NA
CASSLDQGYGYTF
TGTGCCAGCAGCTTGGATCAGGGATACGGCTACACCTTC
>NA|TRBV18|TRBJ1-5|NA
CASSPVQSGQPQHF
TGTGCCAGCTCACCTGTACAGTCGGGACAGCCCCAGCATTTT
>NA|TRBV12-3/TRBV12-4|TRBJ1-1|NA
CASRPETDTEAFF
TGTGCCAGCAGGCCGGAGACGGACACTGAAGCTTTCTTT
>TRBD1|TRBV3-1/TRBV3-2|TRBJ1-5|NA
CASSQDPPDRGNQPQHF
TGTGCCAGCAGCCAAGATCCTCCGGACAGGGGCAATCAGCCCCAGCATTTT
>NA|TRBV4-2|TRBJ1-2|NA
CASSQEAQGWSNYGYTF
TGTGCCAGCAGCCAAGAGGCGCAGGGATGGTCTAACTATGGCTACACCTTC
>NA|TRBV7-9|TRBJ1-1|once
CASSLGGGTEAFF
TGTGCCAGCAGCTTAGGAGGCGGGACTGAAGCTTTCTTT
>TRBD2|TRBV11-2|TRBJ2-7|NA
CASSSRGGAFEQYF
TGTGCCAGCAGCTCCCGGGGGGGGGCTTTCGAGCAGTACTTC
>NA|TRBV5-5|TRBJ1-2|NA
CASSSPRHAANYGYTF
TGTGCCAGCAGCTCACCGAGACATGCAGCTAACTATGGCTACACCTTC
>TRBD2|TRBV7-8|TRBJ2-2|NA
CASSSGVAGNTGELFF
TGTGCCAGCAGCTCTGGGGTAGCGGGGAACACCGGGGAGCTGTTTTTT
>TRBD1|TRBV5-1|TRBJ1-1|NA
CASSETGENTEAFF
TGCGCCAGCAGCGAGACAGGGGAGAACACTGAAGCTTTCTTT
>TRBD1|TRBV6-6|TRBJ2-1|NA
CASSPTGNYEQFF
TGTGCCAGCAGTCCGACAGGGAACTATGAGCAGTTCTTC